This T cell receptor (beta chain) is drawn from a study of T cell responses to AZD1222 COVID-19 vaccine. As regards this clone: Its cognate antigen is unknown.

Study-wide results and caveats: A mostly white British donor set with more females was recruited, and clonal diversity was possibly underestimated. Dominant at 160-218 and 743-854, vaccine-associated CD4 TCRs also spanned spike.

Some clones are missing from TCRdb's copy, which holds only in-frame ones; the method was immunoSEQ multiplex PCR. Among 150,000 to 200,000 clones listed, over 80% were seen once. The CDR3 runs 15 residues. V was pared by 0 bases and J by 4 bases, with 10 bases between. The germline gives CDR1 MNHEY, CDR2 SVGAGI. This sequence joins TRBV6-5 and TRBJ1-5, with a tentative D call TRBD1 (5 bases). The material sequenced was peripheral blood, taken on day 0 of AZD1222 vaccination. This TCR was recovered from an adult in good health. The DNA for the CDR3 is TGTGCCAGCAGTTACTCGAGCAGGGTGAATCAGCCCCAGCATTTT. Its translation is CASSYSSRVNQPQHF.